The source of this T cell receptor (beta chain) is a study of CD8+CD57+ T cells in acquired aplastic anemia. Across the study: DNA from sorted CD4+ and CD8+ cells averaged around 3.5 ug. Healthy donors gave 10 million or so reads on average for CD4+ cells.

CDR1 SGDLS and CDR2 YYNGEE come from the germline V gene. Trimming removed 7 bases from V and 6 bases from J; junction bases left unmatched: 11. The CDR3 covers 14 residues. Broader study findings: Both patients and controls carried the same twenty-nine CD8+ CDR3 sequences.

Genomic DNA templated the TCR beta VDJ and CDR3 profiling. One entry per CDR3 protein results from TCRdb running MiXCR on the reads. Of some 180,000 distinct CDR3 sequences listed, 40% to 55% are singletons. Points on this clonotype: Its antigen is not identified.

This receptor was obtained from a human donor in good health. The J gene is TRBJ2-3, the V gene TRBV9, with 7 bases fitting TRBD2. The sequenced sample was sorted CD4+, CD8+, or CD8+CD57+ T cells (not recorded which) from PBMCs. As DNA, the CDR3 is TGTGCCAGCGATGGGCCGGGGGGTGGGGATACGCAGTATTTT. Translation gives CASDGPGGGDTQYF.